A single T cell receptor beta chain is shown here with its context. This entry is derived from a study of blood T cell repertoires in COVID-19. Study-wide background: COVID-19 samples collected from the United States, Italy and Spain covered acute and convalescent phases. Nucleic acid was either cDNA or gDNA, and it came from T cells, B-cell-depleted T cells, or PBMCs.

As handled by the study authors: It was from reference gene primer amplification that nucleated cell counts were estimated. Assay: immunoSEQ multiplex PCR; the TCRdb copy retains only in-frame clones and omits some. V and J calls and clone size are given by that table; D and trimming were obtained from the DNA. Of around 120,000 clones in the sample, about nine tenths were seen once. The CDR3 loop spans 16 amino acids. J gave up 1 base and V 0 bases, and 3 bases lay outside the gene matches. Per the germline V gene, CDR1 is MNHEY and CDR2 is SVGEGT. Sequenced sample: peripheral blood. The source of this sequence is a man aged 50 to 59 with active COVID-19. This chain connects TRBV6-2 or TRBV6-3 to TRBJ1-3; 7 nucleotides agree with TRBD1. The CDR3 coding sequence is TGTGCCAGCAGTTACTCCTCGACAGGGTCTGGAAACACCATATATTTT. It is translated as CASSYSSTGSGNTIYF.